These 32 T cell receptor beta chains were sequenced from one sample in a study of blood T cells in healthy people across ages. The use of a sample-barcoded 5' primer and a J-beta primer mix characterized a second PCR of 7 to 11 cycles. MiXCR, run by TCRdb on the 5' RACE reads, gives a single entry per CDR3 protein. The sample shows some 1.7 million distinct CDR3 sequences, approximately 30% of them seen only once. The sequencing input was blood. The receptor set was obtained from a young woman in good health.

As concerns this clonotype: A much bigger clone sits one base away, suggesting this may be a read error. The chain recombines TRBV25-1 with TRBJ2-6; 8 nucleotides align to TRBD2. Germline CDR1 MGHDK, CDR2 SYGVNS. CDR3 length: 16 amino acids. CDR3 nucleotide sequence: TGTGCCAGCAGCATAGCGGGACACTCTGGGGCCAACGTCCAGACTTTC. This translates into CASSIAGHSGANVQTF. The variable domain in full, completed from reference TRBV25-1 and TRBJ2-6, reads EADIYQTPRYLVIGTGKKITLECSQTMGHDKMYWYQQDPGMELHLIHYSYGVNSTEKGDLSSESTVSRIRTEHFPLTLESARPSHTSQYLCASSIAGHSGANVQTFGAGSRLTVL.

V usage is TRBV10-3 and J usage is TRBJ1-2; tentative D call: TRBD1 (5 bases). CDR1 and CDR2 from the germline V gene are ENHRY and SYGVKD. This CDR3 contains 12 residues. V was trimmed by 6 bases and J by 10 bases, leaving 15 bases between them. The DNA of the CDR3 is TGTGCCATCAGCCCTGAAGGGGATGACTACACCTTC. It is translated as CAISPEGDDYTF.

The chain carries TRBV5-1 and TRBJ1-5, with D tentatively TRBD1 (6 bases). Germline V CDR1 and CDR2: SGHRS, YFSETQ. V lost 0 bases and J lost 4, with 11 bases in between. This CDR3 contains 15 residues. For the CDR3, the DNA is TGCGCCAGCAGCTTGGGAGGGGGGCCTAATCAGCCCCAGCATTTT. It encodes CASSLGGGPNQPQHF.

This clonotype was seen more than once but under ten times. V is TRBV7-2 and J is TRBJ2-5; D might be TRBD1 (6 bases). V was pared by 5 bases and J by 2 bases, with 15 bases between. The CDR3 length is 15 residues. CDR1 is SGHTA and CDR2 is FQGNSA in the germline V gene. CDR3 coding DNA: TGTGCCAGCAGCCGCTCAGGGACACTGCAAGAGACCCAGTACTTC. The encoded protein is CASSRSGTLQETQYF.

This clonotype came up many times. The chain employs TRBV9 and TRBJ2-7; a weak D match, TRBD2 (6 bases). This CDR3 has 14 residues. Germline CDR1 SGDLS, CDR2 YYNGEE. Trimming took 4 bases from V and 2 from J, leaving 13 bases between them. The CDR3: CASSQEGRTYEQYF. CDR3 sequence (DNA): TGTGCCAGCAGCCAGGAGGGACGGACCTACGAGCAGTACTTC.

V usage is TRBV12-3 or TRBV12-4 and J usage is TRBJ2-5, with 7 bases lining up with TRBD2. The CDR3 runs to 16 residues. V was clipped by 6 bases and J by 5 bases; unmatched bases: 15. The CDR3 coding sequence is TGTGCCAGCAGAACGGGGGGTAGTGGTTCGTGGGAGACCCAGTACTTC. Amino acids: CASRTGGSGSWETQYF.

The V gene is TRBV6-5, the J gene TRBJ1-2; no firm D call. Germline CDR1 reads MNHEY; CDR2 reads SVGAGI. The V end lost 5 bases, the J end lost 0 bases, and 13 bases lay between the germline ends. This CDR3 is built from 15 residues. The CDR3 sequence is CASSEGLGANYGYTF. Written as DNA, the CDR3 is TGTGCCAGCAGTGAGGGATTGGGCGCTAACTATGGCTACACCTTC.

The gene calls are TRBV7-2 and TRBJ1-3; D is undetermined. Deletions cut 1 base from V and 1 base from J, with 8 bases between. The CDR3 sequence is 15 residues long. Germline V gives CDR1 SGHTA, CDR2 FQGNSA. The CDR3 DNA follows: TGTGCCAGCAGCTTAGGGATAGCTTCTGGAAACACCATATATTTT. Translation gives CASSLGIASGNTIYF.

V is TRBV6-5 and J is TRBJ1-2; D is possibly TRBD1 (5 bases). CDR1 and CDR2 from the germline V gene are MNHEY and SVGAGI. The V gene lost 2 bases and the J gene lost 5 bases, with 18 bases spanning the gap. CDR3 length: 16 residues. For the CDR3, the DNA is TGTGCCAGCAGTTACGAGGCGTCGGGGACTGGGTATGGCTACACCTTC. It codes for CASSYEASGTGYGYTF.

As concerns this clonotype: Being one base from a much bigger clone, this may be a read error. The rearrangement uses TRBV12-3 or TRBV12-4 and TRBJ2-5, with D hard to call. With 5 bases removed from V and 2 bases from J, the gap between germline ends came to 9 bases. This CDR3 comprises 13 residues. The chain's CDR3 is CASSVVLQETQYF. CDR3 sequence (DNA): TGTGCCAGCAGTGTAGTTCTTCAAGAGACCCAGTACTTC.

The rearrangement links TRBV18 to TRBJ2-1; D might be TRBD2 (7 bases). This CDR3 contains 16 residues. Per germline, CDR1 KGHSH and CDR2 LQKENI. V was clipped by 0 bases and J by 6 bases, with 15 bases between them. Written as DNA, the CDR3 is TGTGCCAGCTCACCACCGGCAGGGGAGGGTTTCAATGAGCAGTTCTTC. It specifies CASSPPAGEGFNEQFF.

Regarding this clonotype: The germline gene is not matched at one end of the junction; a read error may be the cause. The V gene is TRBV18, the J gene TRBJ1-2; D is unresolved. Per the germline V gene, CDR1 is KGHSH and CDR2 is LQKENI. This CDR3 has 14 amino acids. The CDR3 bases are TGCGCCAGCTCACCAGAGTCCGGAGACGACGGCTACACCTTC. Its protein is CASSPESGDDGYTF. Combining the CDR3 with reference TRBV18 and TRBJ1-2 gives the whole variable domain NAGVMQNPRHLVRRRGQEARLRCSPMKGHSHVYWYRQLPEEGLKFMVYLQKENIIDESGMPKERFSAEFPKEGPSILRIQQVVRGDSAAYFCASSPESGDDGYTFGSGTRLTVV.

The J gene is TRBJ2-7, the V gene TRBV7-9, with D perhaps matching TRBD1 or TRBD2 (5 bases each). CDR1 and CDR2 from the germline V gene are SEHNR and FQNEAQ (reference sequence). Trimming left V 10 bases short and J 0 bases short, with 16 bases between. The CDR3 runs 14 residues. The CDR3 here is CATGTPKSSYEQYF. As DNA, the CDR3 is TGTGCCACCGGGACGCCGAAAAGCTCCTACGAGCAGTACTTC. Looking up the rest from reference TRBV7-9 and TRBJ2-7 gives the full variable domain: DTGVSQNPRHKITKRGQNVTFRCDPISEHNRLYWYRQTLGQGPEFLTYFQNEAQLEKSRLLSDRFSAERPKGSFSTLEIQRTEQGDSAMYLCATGTPKSSYEQYFGPGTRLTVT.

V gene TRBV4-1 combines with J gene TRBJ2-5; possibly TRBD2 for D (5 bases). The CDR3 sequence is 15 residues long. The germline V and J ends were trimmed by 3 bases and 2 bases, with 13 bases remaining between them. Germline V lookup: CDR1 MGHRA, CDR2 YSYEKL. CDR3 amino acids: CASSQGIAPQETQYF. The CDR3 nucleotides are TGCGCCAGCAGCCAGGGGATAGCGCCACAAGAGACCCAGTACTTC.

The DNA of the CDR3 is TGTGCCAGCAGCTTCCCCGGGACAACGAACACTGAAGCTTTCTTT. Encoded protein: CASSFPGTTNTEAFF. V and J are TRBV5-4 and TRBJ1-1, with D possibly matching TRBD1 (6 bases). There are 15 residues in the CDR3. Per germline, CDR1 SGHNT and CDR2 YYREEE (reference sequence). V dropped 2 bases and J dropped 1 base, with 12 bases sitting between them.

This clonotype turned up a few times. The CDR3 region is CASRRVAGVGETQYF. CDR3 nucleotides: TGTGCCAGCCGGAGGGTAGCGGGAGTAGGTGAGACCCAGTACTTC. The chain recombines TRBV11-2 with TRBJ2-5; 9 nucleotides line up with TRBD2. CDR1 is SGHAT, CDR2 FQNNGV, per germline. Trimming at V came to 8 bases and at J to 5 bases, leaving 12 bases not matched to a gene. The CDR3 is 15 residues long.

Regarding this clonotype: This may come from a read error, since a much larger clone is one base off. The conserved closing phenylalanine or tryptophan is absent in this CDR3, likely reflecting a read error. This chain joins TRBV7-2 and TRBJ2-5; tentatively, D is TRBD1 (6 bases). V lost 5 bases to trimming and J lost 0 bases, with 10 bases between them. CDR1 SGHTA and CDR2 FQGNSA come from the germline V gene. The length of the CDR3 is 14 residues. This CDR3 is CASSPGQYQETQYV. The CDR3 DNA follows: TGTGCCAGCAGCCCCGGACAGTACCAAGAGACCCAGTACGTC.

This clonotype was recorded a few times. This chain uses TRBV6-5 with TRBJ2-7; D is uncertain. Trimming took off 11 bases at V and 2 bases at J, with 13 bases between the two ends. Per germline, CDR1 MNHEY and CDR2 SVGAGI. This CDR3 region has 12 residues. The CDR3 region has the DNA TGTGCCGCCAGGTCTTCCACCTACGAGCAGTACTTC. It specifies CAARSSTYEQYF.

This chain uses TRBV15 with TRBJ2-6; TRBD1 aligns across 7 bases. Losses at the gene ends were 6 bases for V and 3 bases for J; bases not matched to a gene: 17. Germline assignment: CDR1 LNHNV and CDR2 YYDKDF (reference sequence). The CDR3 consists of 19 residues. CDR3 residues: CATSLSTGIITFGANVLTF. The CDR3 nucleotides read TGTGCCACCAGTCTTTCGACAGGGATCATAACCTTTGGGGCCAACGTCCTGACTTTC.

This chain links TRBV6-2 or TRBV6-3 with TRBJ1-2; 7 bases agree with TRBD1. In germline, CDR1 is MNHEY, CDR2 SVGEGT. This CDR3 has 17 residues. The junction had 9 bases not matched to a gene; V was cut back by 0 bases and J by 2 bases. CDR3 amino acids: CASSYSTRGQTNYGYTF. CDR3 sequence (DNA): TGTGCCAGCAGTTACTCGACTCGGGGACAGACCAACTATGGCTACACCTTC.

This clonotype showed up many times. This chain connects TRBV3-1 to TRBJ2-7; D might be TRBD1 or TRBD2, each matching 5 bases. V lost 0 bases and J lost 2, with 8 bases in between. Germline CDR1 is LGHDT and CDR2 is YNNKEL (reference sequence). The CDR3 loop spans 14 amino acids. The CDR3 reads CASSQDRDPYEQYF. Here the CDR3 DNA reads TGTGCCAGCAGCCAAGATCGGGACCCCTACGAGCAGTACTTC.

This clonotype was counted ten times or more. The chain carries TRBV27 and TRBJ2-7; TRBD2 agrees at 14 bases. The CDR3 spans 16 residues. J gave up 4 bases and V 2 bases, and 4 bases lay outside the gene matches. Germline CDR1 MNHEY, CDR2 SMNVEV (reference sequence). The CDR3 spells CASSLIRTSGRYEQYF. The CDR3 nucleotides read TGTGCCAGCAGTTTAATAAGGACTAGCGGGAGGTACGAGCAGTACTTC.

The rearrangement links TRBV20-1 to TRBJ1-4; D remains ambiguous. This CDR3 spans 15 amino acids. In germline, CDR1 is DFQATT, CDR2 SNEGSKA (reference sequence). The V and J ends lost 6 bases and 0 bases respectively, with 14 bases between them. The CDR3 protein is CSARKGFATNEKLFF. In DNA form, the CDR3 reads TGCAGTGCCAGAAAGGGTTTTGCAACTAATGAAAAACTGTTTTTT.

This clonotype was counted at least ten times. The chain employs TRBV28 and TRBJ2-7; 8 nucleotides agree with TRBD1. Germline V CDR1 and CDR2: MDHEN, SYDVKM. This CDR3 spans 16 amino acids. J lost 2 bases, V lost 4 bases, and 10 bases had no gene match. The CDR3: CASSSTLQDRAYEQYF. The CDR3 DNA sequence: TGTGCCAGCAGTTCGACCCTCCAGGACAGGGCCTACGAGCAGTACTTC.

The rearrangement joins TRBV12-3 or TRBV12-4 to TRBJ2-5; D is unresolved. The length of the CDR3 is 14 residues. V lost 5 bases to trimming and J lost 11 bases, with 21 bases between them. CDR3: CASSPLTPYNEQYF. CDR3 bases: TGTGCCAGCAGTCCCTTAACCCCCTACAATGAGCAGTACTTC.

Turning to this clonotype: A read error is possible here, since a much larger clone lies one base away. The J gene is TRBJ2-5, the V gene TRBV7-2; D unclear. The DNA end is more similar to TRBJ2-7, so the J call may be wrong. The CDR3 loop spans 15 amino acids. Looked up from germline, CDR1 is SGHTA and CDR2 is FQGNSA. CDR3 coding DNA: TGTGCCAGCAGCTTAGGGGCAGTGACGATTTACGAGCAGTACTTC. This encodes CASSLGAVTIYEQYF.

This clonotype was counted at least ten times. The J gene is TRBJ2-1, the V gene TRBV6-5, with D perhaps being TRBD1 or TRBD2 (6 bases each). The CDR3 has 15 amino acids. Germline V gene data show CDR1 as MNHEY and CDR2 as SVGAGI. The ends were cut back, 5 bases at V and 0 bases at J, with 11 bases in the middle. CDR3 sequence: CASSRGTLSYNEQFF. CDR3 in DNA: TGTGCCAGCAGTCGGGGGACACTCTCCTACAATGAGCAGTTCTTC.

This clonotype was seen many times. This chain links TRBV10-1 with TRBJ2-7, with 9 bases fitting TRBD1. This CDR3 region has 14 residues. The V and J ends lost 0 bases and 5 bases, in that order; junction bases with no gene match: 2. Germline V gene sequence: CDR1 WNHNN, CDR2 SYGVQD (reference sequence). CDR3 nucleotide sequence: TGCGCCAGCAGTGAGTCGGGGACAGGGAACGAGCAGTACTTC. Protein sequence: CASSESGTGNEQYF.

The gene calls are TRBV29-1 and TRBJ2-2; D unresolved. This CDR3 spans 14 amino acids. The V gene's germline CDR1 is SQVTM and CDR2 ANQGSEA. Trimming took 6 bases from V and 2 from J, leaving 13 bases between them. In nucleotides, the CDR3 is TGCAGCGTAACGGACGGTGCAAACACCGGGGAGCTGTTTTTT. This sequence encodes CSVTDGANTGELFF.

In its sample, this clonotype was seen many times. The genes are TRBV9 and TRBJ2-6; TRBD1 matches 8 bases. The V gene's germline CDR1 is SGDLS and CDR2 YYNGEE. Trimming removed 3 bases from V and 4 bases from J; junction bases left unmatched: 3. The CDR3 is 15 amino acids. In nucleotides, the CDR3 is TGTGCCAGCAGCGGGACAGGGTCGGGGGCCAACGTCCTGACTTTC. Protein: CASSGTGSGANVLTF. The full variable domain, rest sourced from reference TRBV9 and TRBJ2-6, is DSGVTQTPKHLITATGQRVTLRCSPRSGDLSVYWYQQSLDQGLQFLIQYYNGEERAKGNILERFSAQQFPDLHSELNLSSLELGDSALYFCASSGTGSGANVLTFGAGSRLTVL.

In its sample, this clonotype was seen many times. The chain carries TRBV27 and TRBJ2-6, with 7 nucleotides matching TRBD1. The CDR3 contains 17 residues. The germline CDR1 and CDR2 sequences are MNHEY and SMNVEV (reference sequence). V lost 2 bases, J lost 3 bases, and 7 bases stayed unmatched. CDR3 in DNA: TGTGCCAGCAGTTTAACAGGGGACACTTTTGGGGCCAACGTCCTGACTTTC. Amino acids: CASSLTGDTFGANVLTF.

The sample holds a few counts of this clonotype. This chain links TRBV24-1 with TRBJ2-3, with 8 bases that match TRBD1. This CDR3 is built from 16 residues. V lost 0 bases to trimming and J lost 4 bases; unmatched junction nucleotides: 5. CDR1 is KGHDR and CDR2 is SFDVKD in the germline V gene. In DNA form, the CDR3 reads TGTGCCACCAGTGATTTGGGACAGGGCCGGTCAGATACGCAGTATTTT. It codes for CATSDLGQGRSDTQYF.